A single sample gave rise to the 30 T cell receptor beta chains below, sequenced in a study of T cells in Graves' hyperthyroidism and ophthalmopathy. Regions amplified from RNA transcripts were the TCR beta CDR3 regions. First-round RT-PCR of the TCR CDR3 relied on the HTBI primer set. From the multiplex PCR reads, TCRdb called clonotypes with MiXCR, one entry per CDR3 protein. The sample has about 600,000 distinct CDR3 sequences, 12% to 15% seen once; the top ten hold 7.1%. The specimen sequenced was blood. These receptors were obtained from a woman under 30 with Graves' ophthalmopathy.

This clonotype was detected only a few times. The V gene is TRBV7-9, the J gene TRBJ1-5, with D unclear. Germline values: CDR1 SEHNR, CDR2 FQNEAQ (reference sequence). This CDR3 has 12 amino acids. Trimming removed 5 bases at V and 5 bases at J, with 7 bases between. The CDR3 here is CASSPDDQPQHF. The CDR3 DNA is TGTGCCAGCAGCCCAGACGATCAGCCCCAGCATTTT. The full variable domain, completed using reference TRBV7-9 and TRBJ1-5, is DTGVSQNPRHKITKRGQNVTFRCDPISEHNRLYWYRQTLGQGPEFLTYFQNEAQLEKSRLLSDRFSAERPKGSFSTLEIQRTEQGDSAMYLCASSPDDQPQHFGDGTRLSIL.

In its sample, this clonotype was seen many times. This chain connects TRBV27 to TRBJ2-1, with 9 bases that match TRBD1. J was trimmed by 5 bases and V by 4 bases; bases with no gene match: 9. CDR3 length equals 16 residues. Germline V gene sequence: CDR1 MNHEY, CDR2 SMNVEV (reference sequence). The CDR3 spells CASSWLPGQGNNEQFF. The CDR3 DNA reads as TGTGCCAGCAGTTGGCTCCCGGGACAGGGAAACAATGAGCAGTTCTTC.

The chain combines TRBV5-5 with TRBJ1-5; TRBD1 matches 8 bases. The CDR3 is made up of 16 amino acids. V was pared by 4 bases and J by 4 bases, with 10 bases of the junction left unmatched. Germline-derived CDR1 and CDR2 are SGHKS and YYEKEE (reference sequence). The CDR3 coding sequence is TGTGCCAGCAGCCCCCGGGCCACAGGGGGGAATCAGCCCCAGCATTTT. Amino acids: CASSPRATGGNQPQHF. Complete variable domain (other parts from reference TRBV5-5 and TRBJ1-5): DAGVTQSPTHLIKTRGQQVTLRCSPISGHKSVSWYQQVLGQGPQFIFQYYEKEERGRGNFPDRFSARQFPNYSSELNVNALLLGDSALYLCASSPRATGGNQPQHFGDGTRLSIL.

This rearrangement joins TRBV3-1 to TRBJ2-2; no clear D. Trimming cost V 2 bases and J 5 bases, with 6 bases left between them. This CDR3 spans 13 amino acids. Germline CDR1 and CDR2: LGHDT and YNNKEL (reference sequence). Here the CDR3 DNA reads TGTGCCAGCAGCCAATTAGGGACCGGGGAGCTGTTTTTT. Its translation: CASSQLGTGELFF. Using reference TRBV3-1 and TRBJ2-2 for the parts outside the CDR3, the full variable domain is DTAVSQTPKYLVTQMGNDKSIKCEQNLGHDTMYWYKQDSKKFLKIMFSYNNKELIINETVPNRFSPKSPDKAHLNLHINSLELGDSAVYFCASSQLGTGELFFGEGSRLTVL.

The V and J genes are TRBV19 and TRBJ1-1; TRBD1 might be the D (5 bases). CDR3 length: 16 residues. CDR1 and CDR2 (germline): LNHDA, SQIVND (reference sequence). The V end was cut by 2 bases, the J end by 1 base, with 14 bases between. CDR3 loop: CASSIPLTAGNTEAFF. The CDR3 DNA sequence: TGTGCCAGTAGTATACCACTGACAGCTGGGAACACTGAAGCTTTCTTT.

This clonotype was seen repeatedly, ten times or more. J is TRBJ1-2 and V is TRBV18; no firm D call. The CDR3 has 13 amino acids. Trimming removed 5 bases at V and 4 bases at J, with 11 bases between. Germline lookup yields CDR1 KGHSH and CDR2 LQKENI. CDR3 DNA: TGTGCCAGCTCATCCGGCTACAGCTATGGCTACACCTTC. It translates to CASSSGYSYGYTF.

Only a few counts were recorded for this clonotype. The chain carries TRBV19 and TRBJ1-1, with D uncertain. This CDR3 comprises 14 residues. Germline lookup yields CDR1 LNHDA and CDR2 SQIVND (reference sequence). V was cut by 1 base and J by 7 bases, with 13 bases left in between. Here the CDR3 DNA reads TGTGCCAGTAGTATAGCTTGGCCTCCGGGTGAAGCTTTCTTT. It codes for CASSIAWPPGEAFF.

At least ten counts were recorded for this clonotype. This chain links TRBV7-3 with TRBJ1-5; D not resolved. Germline V gene lookup returns CDR1 SGHTA and CDR2 FQGTGA. Trimming stripped 5 bases from V and 0 bases from J, with 8 bases between. The CDR3 is made up of 14 amino acids. CDR3 amino acids: CASSAGSSNQPQHF. The CDR3 DNA reads TGTGCCAGCAGCGCGGGATCTAGCAATCAGCCCCAGCATTTT.

This clonotype was counted only a few times. This chain uses TRBV6-2 or TRBV6-3 with TRBJ1-1, with D tentatively TRBD1 (5 bases). CDR1 is MNHEY, CDR2 SVGEGT, per germline. Trimming removed 8 bases at V and 0 bases at J, with 10 bases between. There are 13 residues in the CDR3. The DNA for the CDR3 is TGTGCCAGCGCCAGACAGCTGAACACTGAAGCTTTCTTT. Translating it yields CASARQLNTEAFF.

The rearrangement joins TRBV5-6 to TRBJ1-3; D unclear. Per the germline V gene, CDR1 is SGHDT and CDR2 is YYEEEE. The CDR3 runs to 16 residues. The V end lost 4 bases, the J end lost 0 bases, and 14 bases lay between the germline ends. The CDR3 spells CASSNAAGYSGNTIYF. The CDR3 bases are TGTGCCAGCAGCAATGCCGCCGGGTACTCTGGAAACACCATATATTTT.

In its sample, this clonotype was seen many times. The chain has TRBV11-1 and TRBJ2-7; a possible D gene is TRBD1 (5 bases). The CDR3 consists of 14 residues. Trimming removed 5 bases from V and 2 bases from J, with 13 bases in between. Germline CDR1 SGHAT, CDR2 FQDESV (reference sequence). The CDR3 region is CASSPRQMAYEQYF. CDR3 nucleotides: TGTGCCAGCAGCCCCCGACAGATGGCCTACGAGCAGTACTTC. The whole variable domain, remainder taken from reference TRBV11-1 and TRBJ2-7, is EAEVAQSPRYKITEKSQAVAFWCDPISGHATLYWYRQILGQGPELLVQFQDESVVDDSQLPKDRFSAERLKGVDSTLKIQPAELGDSAMYLCASSPRQMAYEQYFGPGTRLTVT.

This clonotype came up many times. The rearrangement uses TRBV12-3 or TRBV12-4 and TRBJ2-5, with 12 bases identical to TRBD1. With V trimmed by 6 bases and J by 4 bases, 6 bases remained unmatched. The length of the CDR3 is 15 residues. The CDR3 DNA is TGTGCCAGCAGCCAGGGACAGGGGGCGGCAGAGACCCAGTACTTC. Translating it yields CASSQGQGAAETQYF.

This clonotype was picked up a small number of times. V gene TRBV14 combines with J gene TRBJ1-2, with TRBD1 as a possible D gene (6 bases). Per the germline V gene, CDR1 is SGHDN and CDR2 is FVKESK. The V end was cut by 0 bases, the J end by 2 bases, with 13 bases between. CDR3 length: 16 amino acids. The CDR3 sequence: CASSQDTWQGNYGYTF. CDR3 nucleotides: TGTGCCAGCAGCCAAGATACGTGGCAGGGGAACTATGGCTACACCTTC.

The rearrangement links TRBV19 to TRBJ2-7; a possible D gene is TRBD2 (7 bases). The length of the CDR3 is 16 residues. From germline, CDR1 is LNHDA and CDR2 SQIVND (reference sequence). V was shortened by 4 bases and J by 7 bases, with 23 bases between the two germline ends. The CDR3 spells CASSTSLQGGAGEQYF. CDR3 nucleotide sequence: TGTGCCAGTAGTACTTCACTCCAAGGGGGGGCAGGTGAGCAGTACTTC.

This clonotype appeared many times. The rearrangement links TRBV24-1 to TRBJ2-1; 12 bases match TRBD2. In germline, CDR1 is KGHDR, CDR2 SFDVKD. The CDR3 has 16 residues. The trim removed 3 bases at V and 4 bases at J, leaving 3 bases unmatched. The CDR3 DNA follows: TGTGCCACCAGTGATACCCTAGCGGGAGGGTACAATGAGCAGTTCTTC. It codes for CATSDTLAGGYNEQFF.

The table lists this clonotype with many counts. The CDR3 DNA follows: TGTGCCAGCAGTAAAACACGGGGTCTCGACACCGGGGAGCTGTTTTTT. Translation gives CASSKTRGLDTGELFF. The genes are TRBV28 and TRBJ2-2, with D possibly being TRBD2 (5 bases). V was pared by 5 bases and J by 3 bases, with 16 bases between. CDR3 size: 16 residues. Germline V lookup: CDR1 MDHEN, CDR2 SYDVKM.

This clonotype turned up a few times. The chain is built from TRBV7-2 and TRBJ2-4, with a tentative D call TRBD2 (5 bases). CDR1 is SGHTA and CDR2 is FQGNSA in the germline V gene. Trimming stripped 4 bases from V and 8 bases from J, with 15 bases between. This CDR3 is 14 amino acids long. CDR3: CASSSRAERHIQYF. CDR3 DNA: TGTGCCAGCAGCTCTAGAGCGGAGCGGCACATTCAGTACTTC.

V gene TRBV12-3 or TRBV12-4 combines with J gene TRBJ2-2, with a tentative D call TRBD2 (5 bases). The CDR3 runs 14 residues. The V gene lost 7 bases and the J gene lost 1 base, with 10 bases spanning the gap. The CDR3 nucleotides read TGTGCCAGCACCGAGCGGAGGAACACCGGGGAGCTGTTTTTT. This codes for CASTERRNTGELFF.

This clonotype appeared many times. The chain uses TRBV27 and TRBJ1-1; possibly TRBD1 for D (6 bases). The germline V gene has CDR1 MNHEY and CDR2 SMNVEV (reference sequence). The CDR3 length is 14 residues. Trimming took off 2 bases at V and 3 bases at J, with 10 bases between the two ends. The CDR3 DNA is TGTGCCAGCAGTTTACAGGGGCGAGACACTGAAGCTTTCTTT. It translates to CASSLQGRDTEAFF.

This clonotype was detected many times. The chain is built from TRBV6-9 and TRBJ1-5; D perhaps matches TRBD1 (5 bases). The length of the CDR3 is 16 residues. Germline loops: CDR1 MNHGY, CDR2 SVAAGI. Trimming removed 10 bases at V and 0 bases at J, with 19 bases between. The CDR3, as DNA: TGTGCCACCCGTGGTTTGAGGGGCCATAGCAATCAGCCCCAGCATTTT. Translating gives CATRGLRGHSNQPQHF.

This clonotype was counted at least ten times. The CDR3 here is CSVLAGGEDEQFF. The DNA of the CDR3 is TGCAGTGTTCTAGCGGGAGGGGAGGATGAGCAGTTCTTC. V is TRBV20-1 and J is TRBJ2-1, with 12 bases fitting TRBD2. The CDR3 is 13 residues long. The V gene end was trimmed by 7 bases and the J gene end by 8 bases; junction bases not matched to a gene: 6. CDR1 and CDR2 from the germline V gene are DFQATT and SNEGSKA (reference sequence).

This clonotype came up once. The J gene is TRBJ1-1, the V gene TRBV12-3 or TRBV12-4; maybe TRBD1 (6 bases). The CDR3 runs to 14 residues. V lost 6 bases and J lost 2, with 13 bases in between. The CDR3 nucleotides read TGTGCCAGCAGCGCCAGGGGCGGAAACACTGAAGCTTTCTTT. It is translated as CASSARGGNTEAFF.

Concerning this clonotype: A much bigger clone sits one base away, suggesting this may be a read error. The rearrangement joins TRBV6-1 to TRBJ2-7; D unresolved. The CDR3 covers 15 residues. Germline V gene lookup returns CDR1 MNHNS and CDR2 SASEGT. V was shortened by 2 bases and J by 2 bases, with 13 bases between the two germline ends. The CDR3 is CASSETRNGAYEQYF. CDR3 bases: TGTGCCAGCAGTGAAACCAGGAACGGAGCCTACGAGCAGTACTTC.

This clonotype was recorded at least ten times. CDR3 bases: TGCAGTGCTAGAGAGGGACAGGTTGAGCAGTACTTC. Translated: CSAREGQVEQYF. The chain employs TRBV20-1 and TRBJ2-7; 8 bases align to TRBD1. CDR1 is DFQATT, CDR2 SNEGSKA, per germline (reference sequence). V was pared by 0 bases and J by 7 bases, with 2 bases of the junction left unmatched. This CDR3 is built from 12 residues.

This clonotype was detected only once. This sequence may be a read error, since a much larger clone differs from it by one base. No conserved phenylalanine or tryptophan ends this CDR3, so it is likely a read error. This sequence joins TRBV5-6 and TRBJ2-5; tentatively, D is TRBD2 (6 bases). V was trimmed by 4 bases and J by 0 bases, leaving 19 bases between them. The CDR3 extends over 17 amino acids. CDR1 is SGHDT and CDR2 is YYEEEE in the germline V gene. The CDR3 loop reads CASSPSRLVRYQETQYL. Here the CDR3 DNA reads TGTGCCAGCAGCCCCTCGCGACTAGTACGGTACCAAGAGACCCAGTACCTC.

This clonotype was recorded at least ten times. V is TRBV6-1 and J is TRBJ1-1, with D maybe TRBD1 (5 bases). V dropped 8 bases and J dropped 4 bases, with 8 bases sitting between them. Germline values: CDR1 MNHNS, CDR2 SASEGT. The CDR3 is 11 residues long. The CDR3 sequence: CASGGGTEAFF. The DNA of the CDR3 is TGTGCCAGCGGGGGGGGCACTGAAGCTTTCTTT.

V gene TRBV6-1 combines with J gene TRBJ1-5, with D uncertain. Germline CDR1 and CDR2: MNHNS and SASEGT. The CDR3 consists of 15 residues. Trimming left V 1 base short and J 7 bases short, with 14 bases between. The CDR3 reads CASSEVHEWVQPQHF. Written as DNA, the CDR3 is TGTGCCAGCAGTGAAGTCCACGAGTGGGTCCAGCCCCAGCATTTT.

As to this clonotype: Being one base from a much bigger clone, this may be a read error. V and J are TRBV4-3 and TRBJ2-1; D unclear. The germline V gene has CDR1 LGHNA and CDR2 YSLEER. This CDR3 has 15 amino acids. The V end was cut by 0 bases, the J end by 5 bases, with 11 bases between. CDR3 sequence (DNA): TGCGCCAGCAGCCAAGATTCCGGCCTAAACAATGAGCAGTTCTTC. Amino acids: CASSQDSGLNNEQFF.

This clonotype was detected many times. J is TRBJ1-5 and V is TRBV20-1; 7 bases match TRBD1. The CDR3 runs to 17 residues. The V and J ends lost 3 bases and 3 bases, in that order; junction bases with no gene match: 14. The germline CDR1 and CDR2 sequences are DFQATT and SNEGSKA (reference sequence). The CDR3 nucleotides are TGCAGTGCTAGGACCTACGCTGGGACAGCCCACAATCAGCCCCAGCATTTT. The encoded protein is CSARTYAGTAHNQPQHF.

This clonotype appeared many times. The chain uses TRBV7-9 and TRBJ2-3; D tentatively fits TRBD1 or TRBD2 (6 bases each). CDR1 is SEHNR and CDR2 is FQNEAQ in the germline V gene (reference sequence). The V and J ends lost 2 bases and 11 bases respectively, with 14 bases between them. The CDR3 is made up of 13 amino acids. The CDR3 spells CASSLTGGGWQYF. The CDR3 DNA is TGTGCCAGCAGCTTAACCGGAGGGGGATGGCAGTATTTT.